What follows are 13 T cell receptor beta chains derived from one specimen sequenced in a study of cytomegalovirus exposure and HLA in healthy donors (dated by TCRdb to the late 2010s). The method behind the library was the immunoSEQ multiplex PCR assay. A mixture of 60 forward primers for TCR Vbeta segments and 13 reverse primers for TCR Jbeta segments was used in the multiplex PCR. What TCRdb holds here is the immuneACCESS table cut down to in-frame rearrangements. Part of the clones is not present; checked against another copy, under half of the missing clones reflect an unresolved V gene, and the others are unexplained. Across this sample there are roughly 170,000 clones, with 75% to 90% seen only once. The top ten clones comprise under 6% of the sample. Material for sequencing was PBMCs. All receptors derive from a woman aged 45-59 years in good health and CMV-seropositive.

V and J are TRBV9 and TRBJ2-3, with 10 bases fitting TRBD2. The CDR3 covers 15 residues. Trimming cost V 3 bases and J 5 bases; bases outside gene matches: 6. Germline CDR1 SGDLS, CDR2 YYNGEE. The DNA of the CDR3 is TGTGCCAGCAGCGCAGCGGGGGGGCGGGGAGATACGCAGTATTTT. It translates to CASSAAGGRGDTQYF.

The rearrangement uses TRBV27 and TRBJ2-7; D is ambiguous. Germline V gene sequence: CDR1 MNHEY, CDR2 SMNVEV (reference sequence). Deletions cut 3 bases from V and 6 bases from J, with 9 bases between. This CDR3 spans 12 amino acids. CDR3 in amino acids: CASSFAVGEQYF. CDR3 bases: TGTGCCAGCAGTTTTGCGGTTGGCGAGCAGTACTTC.

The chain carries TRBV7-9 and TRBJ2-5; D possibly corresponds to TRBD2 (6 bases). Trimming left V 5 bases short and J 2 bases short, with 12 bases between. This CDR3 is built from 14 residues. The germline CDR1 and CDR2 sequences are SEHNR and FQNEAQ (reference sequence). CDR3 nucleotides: TGTGCCAGCAGCCCGAGACTAGGTCAAGAGACCCAGTACTTC. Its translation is CASSPRLGQETQYF.

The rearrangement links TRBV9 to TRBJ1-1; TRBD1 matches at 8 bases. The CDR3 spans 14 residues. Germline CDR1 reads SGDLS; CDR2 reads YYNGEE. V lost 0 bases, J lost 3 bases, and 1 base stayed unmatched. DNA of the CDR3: TGTGCCAGCAGCGTAGAGGGACAGGACACTGAAGCTTTCTTT. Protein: CASSVEGQDTEAFF.

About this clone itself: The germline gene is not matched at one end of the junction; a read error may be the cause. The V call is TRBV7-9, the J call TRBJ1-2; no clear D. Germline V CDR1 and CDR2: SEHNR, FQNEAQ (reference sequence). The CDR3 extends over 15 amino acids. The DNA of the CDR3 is TGTTCCAGCAGCCCAGTGGCAGGCCGGTCAGATGGCTACACCTTC. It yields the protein CSSSPVAGRSDGYTF.

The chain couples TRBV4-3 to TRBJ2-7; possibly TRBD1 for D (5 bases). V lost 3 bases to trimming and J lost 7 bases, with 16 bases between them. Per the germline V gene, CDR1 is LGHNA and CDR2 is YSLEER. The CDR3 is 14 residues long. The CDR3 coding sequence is TGCGCCAGCAGCCAGGCAGGGCGAGTAGGAGAGCAGTACTTC. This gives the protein CASSQAGRVGEQYF.

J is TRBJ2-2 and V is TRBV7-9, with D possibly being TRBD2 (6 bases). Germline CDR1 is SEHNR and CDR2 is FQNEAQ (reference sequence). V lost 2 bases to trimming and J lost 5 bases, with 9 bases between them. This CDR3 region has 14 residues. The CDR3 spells CASSLLATTGELFF. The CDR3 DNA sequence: TGTGCCAGCAGCTTACTAGCGACGACCGGGGAGCTGTTTTTT.

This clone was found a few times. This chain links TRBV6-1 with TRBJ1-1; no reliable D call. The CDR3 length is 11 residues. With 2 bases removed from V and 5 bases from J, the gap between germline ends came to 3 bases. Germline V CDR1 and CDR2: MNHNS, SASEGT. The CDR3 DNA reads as TGTGCCAGCAGTGAACCTACTGAAGCTTTCTTT. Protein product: CASSEPTEAFF.

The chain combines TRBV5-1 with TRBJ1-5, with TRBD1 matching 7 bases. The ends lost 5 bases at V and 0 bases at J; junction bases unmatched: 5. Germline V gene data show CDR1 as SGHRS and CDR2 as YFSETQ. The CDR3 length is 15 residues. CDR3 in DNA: TGCGCCAGCAGTTGGGACAGCGATAGCAATCAGCCCCAGCATTTT. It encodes CASSWDSDSNQPQHF.

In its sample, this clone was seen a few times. The CDR3 region has the DNA TGTGCCTGGAGTGTACGATCTACAGGGGGGTTCTATGGCTACACCTTC. Translated: CAWSVRSTGGFYGYTF. This chain links TRBV30 with TRBJ1-2; 8 positions agree with TRBD1. The CDR3 sequence is 16 residues long. In germline, CDR1 is GTSNPN, CDR2 SVGIG (reference sequence). V lost 0 bases, J lost 4 bases, and 10 bases stayed unmatched.

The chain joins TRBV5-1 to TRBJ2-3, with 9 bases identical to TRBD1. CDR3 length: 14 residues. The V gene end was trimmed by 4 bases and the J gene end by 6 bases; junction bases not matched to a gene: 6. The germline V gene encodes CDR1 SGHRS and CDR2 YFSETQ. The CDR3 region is CASSLRDREDTQYF. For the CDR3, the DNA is TGCGCCAGCAGCCTCCGGGACAGGGAGGATACGCAGTATTTT.

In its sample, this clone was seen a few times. DNA for the CDR3: TGTGCCAGCAGCTTACTCCCCGTTCGTGGCGGGAGCTCCTACAATGAGCAGTTCTTC. Protein: CASSLLPVRGGSSYNEQFF. This chain connects TRBV7-3 to TRBJ2-1, with 7 bases matching TRBD2. V shed 2 bases, J shed 0 bases, and the junction held 13 bases outside the gene matches. Germline V lookup: CDR1 SGHTA, CDR2 FQGTGA. The CDR3 runs to 19 residues.

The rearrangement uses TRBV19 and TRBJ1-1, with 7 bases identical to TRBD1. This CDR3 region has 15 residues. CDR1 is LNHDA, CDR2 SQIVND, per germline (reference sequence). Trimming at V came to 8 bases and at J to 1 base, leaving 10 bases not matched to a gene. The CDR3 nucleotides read TGTGCCAGTTCCCACACAGGGGCTGGGAACACTGAAGCTTTCTTT. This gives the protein CASSHTGAGNTEAFF.